The sequence of this TCR beta chain was determined in a study of blood T cell repertoires in COVID-19. Study at large: COVID-19 samples collected from the United States, Italy and Spain covered acute and convalescent phases. T cells, B-cell-depleted T cells, or PBMCs supplied cDNA or gDNA.

This clone was observed a few times. Authors' processing steps: By means of reference gene primer amplification, nucleated cell counts were estimated. TCRdb's table, derived via immunoSEQ multiplex PCR, lists solely in-frame clones and lacks some. The V and J calls and clone size come from that table; D and trimming were worked out from the DNA. Among about 170,000 clones, over 65% were seen once, and the ten largest hold 3%. Deletions cut 8 bases from V and 9 bases from J, with 20 bases between. In germline, CDR1 is ENHRY, CDR2 SYGVKD. This CDR3 is built from 15 residues. The material sequenced was peripheral blood. The origin of this receptor is an elderly woman with acute or convalescent COVID-19. The J gene is TRBJ1-6, the V gene TRBV10-3; D is ambiguous. In nucleotides, the CDR3 is TGTGCCATCGGAGAGGGTCTCAGCTGGGGTTCACCCCTCCACTTT. Amino acid sequence: CAIGEGLSWGSPLHF.